This entry concerns a single TCR beta chain. This clone was detected once. The antigen it recognizes is unknown. No much larger clone is present one base from it, and per-base qualities are unavailable. Using the deep immunoSEQ assay, TCR CDR3 regions were amplified from genomic DNA by multiplex PCR. Extracted genomic DNA from each cell subset was distributed evenly across all wells of several immunoSEQ 96-well plates, and each plate was treated as a replicate. For sorted subsets, about 200 ng genomic DNA, equal to tens of thousands of T cell genomes, was loaded into each replicate PCR. Purified libraries were quantified with a Qubit 3.0 fluorometer, sized on a Bioanalyzer 2100, and re-quantified with the KAPA Library Quantification kit. Every immunoSEQ 96-well plate was sequenced on a separate single-read 150-cycle Illumina NextSeq 550 flow cell. Per the authors' processing: Because the immunoSEQ output included only junctional sequences and no quality scores, the filtering could not be the same as the filtering used for full-length reads. To assign V/J genes and CDR3, sequences were annotated against IMGT germline references using PyIR, a Python wrapper for IgBLAST v1.9. Reads were removed for weak V/J assignments (E-value above 1e-6), missing CDR3, stop codons, out-of-frame junctions, or ambiguous translated residues. V3J clonotypes were defined as sequences sharing the same inferred V gene, J gene, and CDR3 amino acid sequence. Percentage overlap between repertoires was calculated by dividing the number of shared unique clonotypes by the size of the smaller repertoire. Richness of each repertoire was evaluated using RTK rarefaction, the Chao1 estimator, and Recon v2.1 estimates of unobserved clonotypes. Generation probabilities were computed with OLGA for all TCRbeta clonotypes obtained by the gDNA method from several donors. TCRdb obtained this table from immuneACCESS and retained in-frame rearrangements with V and J assigned. These tables miss some clones; where compared with another copy, unresolved V genes account for less than half of the shortfall, and the remainder is unexplained. The DNA was the basis for D and trimming; V, J and clone size are from that table. The sample yields around 2,000,000 clones; about 94% were counted once. The ten largest clones represent 1.2% of the sample.

This sample was taken from a study of shared clonotypes between healthy human individuals (dated by TCRdb to the early 2020s). In terms of the full investigation: A couple of women and three men aged 18 to 49 years were included in the cohort. Libraries were prepared and TCR repertoires were sequenced by different laboratories using diverse techniques, in order to increase sequencing depth and limit assay-specific biases. For each donor, three plates each were used for CD4 naive and CD4 memory, two plates were used for CD8 naive, and one plate was used for CD8 memory. The study deeply sequenced blood TCR repertoires of about 5 healthy adults to estimate repertoire size and the extent of clonotype sharing between individuals. Leukapheresis yielded between about 0.94 and 10 billion PBMCs per donor.

CD8 naive samples consisted of CD45RO-negative cells that were positively selected for CCR7, yielding a CD45RA+CCR7+ population without TemRA cells. Donors were healthy HIV-negative adults with no recently reported acute infections or vaccinations. Only Caucasian adults living in Nashville, Tennessee, USA were represented among the donors. Blood was obtained by leukapheresis, after which PBMCs were separated by Ficoll-Histopaque density gradient centrifugation and cryopreserved in liquid nitrogen vapor phase. Analytical flow cytometry was used to check the purity and quantity of each magnetically sorted T cell population. From each sorted fraction, genomic DNA was isolated and quantified by UV absorbance on a Nanodrop 2000c. General conclusions and limits of the study: Sharing across a few donors was observed for 4.5% to 6.5% of naive CD4, over 3% of naive CD8, over 2% of memory CD4, and about 0.38% of memory CD8 clonotypes. The genetic and exposure-history diversity represented was limited by the small number of donors. Pairwise subsampling indicated that sequencing depth was expected to affect the degree of clonotype sharing among donors. Higher generation probabilities were observed for clonotypes shared by all four sorted-subset donors than for non-shared clonotypes. Rarefaction of sorted-subset datasets indicated incomplete sequencing despite the large sequencing depth. Sampling was limited to blood, and TCR repertoires in tissue likely differ from TCR repertoires in blood. Naive subsets generally had larger estimated clonotype richness than memory subsets did.

Sequencing input: naive CD8+ T cells sorted from blood. This specimen's cell subset or site label, per the study, means: CD45RA+CCR7+. The receptor was isolated from a man aged 18-30 years in good health.

The CDR3 reads as follows: CASSEAAREAFF. The nucleotide sequence reads as follows: TGTGCCAGCAGTGAGGCAGCCAGGGAAGCTTTCTTT. The rearrangement combines TRBV25-1 with TRBJ1-1; the D gene is not confidently resolved. Taken from the germline V gene, the CDR1 and CDR2 loops are MGHDK and SYGVNS. Its CDR3 holds 12 amino acids, cysteine through phenylalanine. Only CDR3 DNA remains: 36 bases, in frame from the first base. V is pared back by 3 bases and J by 8 bases, with 10 bases lying between the germline termini. Supplemented by the reference TRBV25-1 and TRBJ1-1 proteins around the CDR3, the complete variable domain is EADIYQTPRYLVIGTGKKITLECSQTMGHDKMYWYQQDPGMELHLIHYSYGVNSTEKGDLSSESTVSRIRTEHFPLTLESARPSHTSQYLCASSEAAREAFFGQGTRLTVV.